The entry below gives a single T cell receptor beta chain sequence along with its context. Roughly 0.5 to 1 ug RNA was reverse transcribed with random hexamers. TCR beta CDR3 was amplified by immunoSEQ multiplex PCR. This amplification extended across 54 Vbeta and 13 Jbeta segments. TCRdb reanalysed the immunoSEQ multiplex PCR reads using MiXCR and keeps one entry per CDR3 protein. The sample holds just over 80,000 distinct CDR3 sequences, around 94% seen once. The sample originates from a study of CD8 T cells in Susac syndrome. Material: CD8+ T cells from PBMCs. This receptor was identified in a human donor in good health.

The CDR3 loop is CASSQVNYGYTF. As DNA, the CDR3 is TGTGCCAGCAGCCAGGTTAACTATGGCTACACCTTC. The rearrangement joins TRBV3-1 to TRBJ1-2; D uncertain. Germline V gene sequence: CDR1 LGHDT, CDR2 YNNKEL (reference sequence). V was trimmed by 3 bases and J by 1 base, leaving 3 bases between them. This CDR3 has 12 amino acids.